This TCR beta chain was captured by sequencing in a study of blood T cells in healthy people across ages (dated by TCRdb to between 2014 and 2017). Background on the whole study: In model experiments, roughly one uniquely barcoded TCR beta cDNA molecule per two T cells was captured by template switching. Donors of different ages were randomly distributed across sequencing lanes to avoid experimental bias. Using deep sequencing normalized with unique cDNA molecular identifiers, the study measured how TCR beta repertoire diversity changes with age. The donors were split into four age groups: young (average around 17 years), middle-aged (roughly 42), aged (over 55) and long-lived (approximately 80). Two additional independent replicas of 1 million unique cDNA reads from the same blood draw were analyzed for two donors (one aged 18 to 30 and one aged 80 or older). Beyond this particular receptor, the publication reports: There was a strong correlation between observed TCR beta diversity and the percentage of naive T cells measured by flow cytometry. As age increased, observed TCR beta diversity per million T cells dropped in a roughly linear way, and a significant reduction was already evident by age around 41. Compared with the aged group, the long-lived group had more naive CD4+ T cells, fewer expanded clones and increased TCR diversity, a pattern suggesting age selection. Estimates of total diversity based on one million sequenced T cells were considered lower bounds and underestimates. Donor CMV infection status was unknown, potentially confounding age-related changes in expanded clonotypes. Because profiling used bulk unsorted PBMCs, naive and antigen-experienced compartments could not be compared conclusively.

From the cysteine through the phenylalanine, the CDR3 covers 14 amino acids. The DNA shown is the 42-base CDR3, in frame from base 1. V was cut back by 3 bases and J by 8 bases, leaving a gap of 14 bases between them. The roughly 39 donors, aged about 6 to 95 years, were systemically healthy Caucasian individuals from Russia. About 9.8 milliliters of peripheral blood were drawn from each donor into EDTA-treated Vacutainer tubes. Ficoll-Paque density-gradient centrifugation was used to isolate PBMCs, with at least 6 million per sample. Trizol reagent was used to extract total RNA from PBMCs, with at least 5 micrograms per sample. The percentages of naive CD45RAhigh/CD27high T cells were determined by flow cytometry on a PBMC aliquot from every donor. Turning to this clonotype: Its antigen is currently not known. Base qualities are not recorded, but no much larger clone differs from it by a single base.

The library was made by 5' RACE. These reads were obtained on an Illumina HiSeq 2500. The second PCR ran for about 7 to 11 cycles and used a J-beta primer mix along with a sample-barcoded 5' primer. Each TCR beta cDNA molecule received a unique molecular identifier from a template-switch 5' adaptor carrying 12 random nucleotides. Each sample yielded at least 2.5 million CDR3-containing paired-end reads. All of the RNA was converted into first-strand cDNA using the Mint cDNA synthesis kit, with a TRBC-specific oligonucleotide serving as the primer. After uracil-DNA glycosylase treatment, a first 18-cycle PCR used universal primers M1SS and BC2_uni_R on all cDNA. The study's processing was this. For normalization, 1 million high-quality reads were randomly selected from each sample, with every read carrying a distinct molecular identifier. Reads sharing molecular identifiers were discarded rather than binned into consensus sequences. CDR3 identification, clonotype clustering and error correction used MiTCR with a Q25 quality threshold and the strictest error-elimination algorithm. Lower-bound total TCR beta diversity was estimated with a nonparametric unseen species model using Euler transformation. TCRdb redid the processing of the public reads, applying fastp at Q25 and MiXCR, and retained in-frame beta chains. Every entry covers one CDR3 protein and lists the most common genes and DNA from its rows. What appears here as the V and J calls and clone size reflects TCRdb's work, not the paper's. The table for this sample lists hundreds of thousands of distinct CDR3 sequences; more than 45% of them were counted only once. 22% of the sample is in the top ten clones.

The rearrangement combines TRBV12-3 or TRBV12-4 with TRBJ2-4; the D element might be TRBD1 or TRBD2, as each aligns at 5 bases. This clonotype was obtained from a man aged 25-45 years in good health. Sequenced material: blood. The CDR3 loop reads CASSLAGLGDIQYF. The DNA is TGTGCCAGCAGTTTGGCGGGCCTAGGGGACATTCAGTACTTC.